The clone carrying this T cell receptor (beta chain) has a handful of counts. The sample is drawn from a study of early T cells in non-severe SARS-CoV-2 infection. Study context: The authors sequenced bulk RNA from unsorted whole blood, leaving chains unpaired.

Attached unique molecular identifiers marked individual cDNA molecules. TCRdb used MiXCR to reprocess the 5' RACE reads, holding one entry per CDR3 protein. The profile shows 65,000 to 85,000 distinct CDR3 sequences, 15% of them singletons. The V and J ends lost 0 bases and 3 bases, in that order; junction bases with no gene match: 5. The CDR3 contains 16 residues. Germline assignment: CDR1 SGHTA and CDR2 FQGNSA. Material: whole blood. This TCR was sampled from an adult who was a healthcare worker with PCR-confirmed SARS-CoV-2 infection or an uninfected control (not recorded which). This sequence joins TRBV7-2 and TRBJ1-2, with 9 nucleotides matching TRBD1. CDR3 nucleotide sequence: TGTGCCAGCAGCTTAGCGACGGGACAGGGAGACTATGGCTACACCTTC. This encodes CASSLATGQGDYGYTF.